This T cell receptor (beta chain) was recovered during a study of T cells in localized non-small cell lung cancer. With respect to this clone: The antigen remains undetermined.

Data came from immunoSEQ multiplex PCR; TCRdb stores just in-frame clones and leaves some out. The table shows roughly 34,000 clones, with nearly 80% occurring only once. Study results and limitations: Tumor trailed uninvolved adjacent lung in T cell clonality, which peaked there.

The germline V and J ends were trimmed by 2 bases and 7 bases, with 18 bases remaining between them. Germline V gene sequence: CDR1 ENHRY, CDR2 SYGVKD. The CDR3 runs 15 residues. This clonotype was sampled from a male donor aged 60 or over with stage II squamous cell lung carcinoma. This material consisted of peripheral blood, taken before any cancer treatment. The genes are TRBV10-3 and TRBJ2-7; unclear D gene. CDR3 in DNA: TGTGCCATCAGTGAGGACGCCTCACCCGTAGGGGAGCAGTACTTC. Translated: CAISEDASPVGEQYF.